A selection of T cell receptor beta chains follows, all from one sample in a study of CD8+ T cells in alopecia areata. The protocol was immunoSEQ multiplex PCR, while the TCRdb copy is restricted to in-frame clones and leaves out a portion. The sample has roughly 6,900 clones, about 70% seen once. Sequenced here: skin, sampled at week 0. These receptors were collected from a human donor with alopecia areata. Both conserved end residues are part of each CDR3. The D gene is left open where the match is weak. The listing skips clone size in some rows; elsewhere it reads once, few, many or a size class.

clone_size	d_call	v_call	j_call	cdr3_aa	cdr3_nt
-	TRBD2	TRBV2	TRBJ2-1	CASRGRRAGGHNEQFF	TGTGCCAGCAGGGGGAGGCGCGCGGGGGGCCACAATGAGCAGTTCTTC
-	-	TRBV9	TRBJ2-2	CASSVARLQGGGTGELFF	TGTGCCAGCAGCGTAGCCCGGTTACAGGGAGGGGGTACCGGGGAGCTGTTTTTT
-	TRBD2	TRBV7-8	TRBJ2-5	CASSFGLAGETQYF	TGTGCCAGCAGCTTTGGACTAGCGGGGGAGACCCAGTACTTC
few	TRBD2	TRBV4-1	TRBJ2-7	CASSPAGGLGQYF	TGCGCCAGCAGCCCGGCGGGGGGGCTCGGACAGTACTTC
-	-	TRBV5-1	TRBJ2-5	CASSLLPTNLQETQYF	TGCGCCAGCAGCTTGCTTCCAACCAACCTCCAAGAGACCCAGTACTTC
-	-	TRBV7-3	TRBJ2-1	CASSLSPRGYNEQFF	TGTGCCAGCAGCTTAAGCCCTAGGGGGTACAATGAGCAGTTCTTC
-	-	TRBV5-1	TRBJ1-3	CASSAPDSNTIYF	TGCGCCAGCAGCGCCCCGGATTCTAACACCATATATTTT
-	TRBD2	TRBV28	TRBJ2-7	CASSSHSGGLPPYEQYF	TGTGCCAGCAGTTCACATAGCGGGGGGCTCCCCCCCTACGAGCAGTACTTC
few	TRBD2	TRBV4-2	TRBJ2-3	CASSLLLAGGTDTQYF	TGTGCCAGCAGCCTCTTACTAGCGGGGGGCACAGATACGCAGTATTTT
-	-	TRBV5-1	TRBJ2-1	CASSLGGTTYNEQFF	TGCGCCAGCAGCTTAGGGGGTACGACCTACAATGAGCAGTTCTTC
once	-	TRBV10-1	TRBJ1-2	CASSESAGVGYTF	TGCGCCAGCAGTGAGTCGGCAGGGGTCGGCTACACCTTC
-	TRBD1	TRBV5-5	TRBJ2-7	CASSPNTGTDSYEQYF	TGTGCCAGCAGCCCTAACACCGGGACAGACTCCTACGAGCAGTACTTC
-	TRBD2	TRBV11-2	TRBJ2-5	CASSPERGGRETQYF	TGTGCCAGCAGCCCTGAGCGGGGGGGCCGGGAGACCCAGTACTTC
-	TRBD1	TRBV4-2	TRBJ2-1	CASSQDKGTVYNEQFF	TGTGCCAGCAGCCAAGATAAGGGGACAGTTTACAATGAGCAGTTCTTC
-	TRBD1	TRBV29-1	TRBJ2-1	CSVEKSGTGTYNEQFF	TGCAGCGTTGAAAAGTCTGGGACAGGGACGTACAATGAGCAGTTCTTC
few	-	TRBV7-2	TRBJ2-2	CASSLRTAYTGELFF	TGTGCCAGCAGCTTAAGGACTGCCTACACCGGGGAGCTGTTTTTT